These 4 T cell receptor beta chains originate from one sample sequenced in a study of tumor and adjacent non-tumor tissue in lung cancer. RNA was extracted from bulk tissue without any cell sorting. TCRbeta libraries were built with three rounds of nested PCR, modified from ARM-PCR. TCRdb itself ran the multiplex PCR reads through MiXCR, one entry per CDR3 protein. The sample shows about 93,000 distinct CDR3 sequences, about 67% of them seen only once. Sequenced input: lung tumor tissue. The origin of the receptors is a man between 60 and 75 years old with non-small cell lung cancer.

V usage is TRBV14 and J usage is TRBJ2-7, with 10 bases identical to TRBD1. The V segment lost 5 bases and the J segment 10 bases; nucleotides outside the gene matches: 11. Germline CDR1 SGHDN, CDR2 FVKESK. This CDR3 region has 14 residues. For the CDR3, the DNA is TGTGCCAGCAGCGGGCCGGGACAGGGGATGCACCAGTACTTC. This sequence encodes CASSGPGQGMHQYF.

Turning to this clonotype: Because it lacks the conserved phenylalanine or tryptophan at the end, this CDR3 is likely a read error. V is TRBV29-1 and J is TRBJ2-1; 10 nucleotides line up with TRBD1. From germline, CDR1 is SQVTM and CDR2 ANQGSEA. This CDR3 has 14 amino acids. The junction had 3 bases not matched to a gene; V was cut back by 1 base and J by 6 bases. CDR3 nucleotide sequence: TGCAGCGTTGAAGGGGACAGGGGCTCCAATGAGCAGTTCATA. Translated: CSVEGDRGSNEQFI.

Comments on this clonotype: This could be a read error, since a much larger clone is one nucleotide away. The chain employs TRBV28 and TRBJ2-3, with 9 bases identical to TRBD2. CDR1 and CDR2 from the germline V gene are MDHEN and SYDVKM. The CDR3 loop spans 14 amino acids. CDR3 sequence (DNA): TGTACCAGCAGTTATAGCGGGAGAATAGATACGCAGTATTTT. It is translated as CTSSYSGRIDTQYF.

As to this clonotype: The CDR3 carries no conserved terminal phenylalanine or tryptophan, so it likely arises from a read error. Because the CDR3's place on the DNA is in doubt, the DNA is left out and the CDR3 is given as listed by TCRdb. The V and J genes are TRBV7-8 and TRBJ2-2; TRBD2, the table's D call, was not compared with the DNA. Per germline, CDR1 SGHVS and CDR2 FQNEAQ. The CDR3 region is 18 residues in length, termini included. CDR3: CASSTRPIAGGNTGELLL.